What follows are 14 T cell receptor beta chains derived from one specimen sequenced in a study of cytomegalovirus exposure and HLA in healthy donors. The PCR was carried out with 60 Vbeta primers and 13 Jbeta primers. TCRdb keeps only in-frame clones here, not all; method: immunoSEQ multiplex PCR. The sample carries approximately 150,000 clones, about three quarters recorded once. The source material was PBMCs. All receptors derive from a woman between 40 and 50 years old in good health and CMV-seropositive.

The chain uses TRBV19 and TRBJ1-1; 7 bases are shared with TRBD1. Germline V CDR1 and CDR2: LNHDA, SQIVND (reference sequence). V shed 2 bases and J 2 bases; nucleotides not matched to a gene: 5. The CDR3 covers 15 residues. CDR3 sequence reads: CASSIHRTGNTEAFF. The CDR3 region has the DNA TGTGCCAGTAGTATACATCGGACAGGCAACACTGAAGCTTTCTTT.

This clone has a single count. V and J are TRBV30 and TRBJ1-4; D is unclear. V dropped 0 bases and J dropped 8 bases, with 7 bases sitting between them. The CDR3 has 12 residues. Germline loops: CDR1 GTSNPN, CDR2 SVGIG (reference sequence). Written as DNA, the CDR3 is TGTGCCTGGAGTGTGGGCCCAGAAAAACTGTTTTTT. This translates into CAWSVGPEKLFF.

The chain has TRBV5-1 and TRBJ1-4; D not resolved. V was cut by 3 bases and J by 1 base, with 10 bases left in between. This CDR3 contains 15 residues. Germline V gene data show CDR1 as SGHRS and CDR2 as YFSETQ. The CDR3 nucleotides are TGCGCCAGCAGCTGGGGTAGCGGAACTAATGAAAAACTGTTTTTT. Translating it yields CASSWGSGTNEKLFF.

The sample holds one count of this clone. The CDR3 DNA is TGCGCCAGCAGCCAGACCTCCGGGACAACTAATGAAAAACTGTTTTTT. This encodes CASSQTSGTTNEKLFF. This chain joins TRBV5-1 and TRBJ1-4; D is ambiguous. This CDR3 is built from 16 residues. Germline V CDR1 and CDR2: SGHRS, YFSETQ. Between the trimmed V and J ends, which lost 4 bases and 0 bases, there was a span of 13 bases. Filled out from reference TRBV5-1 and TRBJ1-4, the complete variable domain reads KAGVTQTPRYLIKTRGQQVTLSCSPISGHRSVSWYQQTPGQGLQFLFEYFSETQRNKGNFPGRFSGRQFSNSRSEMNVSTLELGDSALYLCASSQTSGTTNEKLFFGSGTQLSVL.

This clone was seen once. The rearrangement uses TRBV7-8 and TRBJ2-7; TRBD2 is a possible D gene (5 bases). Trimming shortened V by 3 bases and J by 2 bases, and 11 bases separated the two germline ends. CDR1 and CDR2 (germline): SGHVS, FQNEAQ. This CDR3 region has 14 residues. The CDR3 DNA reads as TGTGCCAGCAGCTTCTCCGACGGGACCTACGAGCAGTACTTC. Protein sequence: CASSFSDGTYEQYF. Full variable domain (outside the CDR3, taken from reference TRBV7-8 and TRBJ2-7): GAGVSQSPRYKVAKRGQDVALRCDPISGHVSLFWYQQALGQGPEFLTYFQNEAQLDKSGLPSDRFFAERPEGSVSTLKIQRTQQEDSAVYLCASSFSDGTYEQYFGPGTRLTVT.

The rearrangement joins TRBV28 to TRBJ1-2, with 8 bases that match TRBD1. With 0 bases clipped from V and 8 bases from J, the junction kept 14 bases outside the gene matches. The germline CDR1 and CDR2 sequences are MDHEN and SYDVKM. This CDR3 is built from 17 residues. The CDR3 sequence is CASSLWGRGLRRGGYTF. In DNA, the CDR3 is TGTGCCAGCAGTTTATGGGGCAGGGGGCTGAGGCGTGGAGGCTACACCTTC.

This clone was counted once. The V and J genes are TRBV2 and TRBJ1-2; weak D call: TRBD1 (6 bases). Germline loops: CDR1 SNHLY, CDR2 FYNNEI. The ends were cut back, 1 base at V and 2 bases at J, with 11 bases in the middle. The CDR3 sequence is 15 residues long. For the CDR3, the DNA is TGTGCCAGCAGTGAAGTCTTCGGGACAAACTATGGCTACACCTTC. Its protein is CASSEVFGTNYGYTF.

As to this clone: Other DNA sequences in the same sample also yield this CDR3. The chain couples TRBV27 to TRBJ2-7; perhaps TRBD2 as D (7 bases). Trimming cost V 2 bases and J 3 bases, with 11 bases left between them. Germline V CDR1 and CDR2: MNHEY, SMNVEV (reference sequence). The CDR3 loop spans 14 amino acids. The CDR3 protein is CASSLGGGRYEQYF. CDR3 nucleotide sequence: TGTGCCAGCAGTTTAGGCGGGGGCCGCTACGAGCAGTACTTC.

The CDR3 here is CASKPAGNGYTF. The CDR3 DNA follows: TGTGCCAGTAAACCGGCGGGCAATGGCTACACCTTC. This chain uses TRBV19 with TRBJ1-2, with D hard to call. The V gene lost 7 bases and the J gene lost 6 bases, with 12 bases spanning the gap. CDR1 and CDR2 (germline): LNHDA, SQIVND (reference sequence). The CDR3 totals 12 residues.

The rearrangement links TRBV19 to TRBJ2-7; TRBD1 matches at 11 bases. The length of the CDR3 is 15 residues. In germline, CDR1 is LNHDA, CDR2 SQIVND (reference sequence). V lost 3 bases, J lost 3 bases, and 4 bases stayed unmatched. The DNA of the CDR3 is TGTGCCAGTAGTATCGAGGGACAGGGGGTCTACGAGCAGTACTTC. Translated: CASSIEGQGVYEQYF.

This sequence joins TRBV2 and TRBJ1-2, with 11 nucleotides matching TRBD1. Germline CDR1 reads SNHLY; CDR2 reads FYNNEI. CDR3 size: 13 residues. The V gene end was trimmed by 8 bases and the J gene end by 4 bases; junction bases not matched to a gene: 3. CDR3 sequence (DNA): TGTGCCAGCCGGGACAGGGGGTTCTATGGCTACACCTTC. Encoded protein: CASRDRGFYGYTF.

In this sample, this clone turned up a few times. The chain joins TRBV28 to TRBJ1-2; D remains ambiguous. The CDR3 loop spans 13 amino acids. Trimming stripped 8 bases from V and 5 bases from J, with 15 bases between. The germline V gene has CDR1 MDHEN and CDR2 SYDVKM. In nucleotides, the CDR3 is TGTGCCAGCGCCTCGAAGGGCGGGTATGGCTACACCTTC. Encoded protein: CASASKGGYGYTF.

DNA for the CDR3: TGTGCCAGCAGCCGAGAGCGGGAGTCGGGCACAGATACGCAGTATTTT. This translates into CASSRERESGTDTQYF. The V gene is TRBV7-9, the J gene TRBJ2-3; 8 nucleotides agree with TRBD2. The CDR3 is 16 residues long. From germline, CDR1 is SEHNR and CDR2 FQNEAQ (reference sequence). The V segment lost 5 bases and the J segment 1 base; nucleotides outside the gene matches: 8.

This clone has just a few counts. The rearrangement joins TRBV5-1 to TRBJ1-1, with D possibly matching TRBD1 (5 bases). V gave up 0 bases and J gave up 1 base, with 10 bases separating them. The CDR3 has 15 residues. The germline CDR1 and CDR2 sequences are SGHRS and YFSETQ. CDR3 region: CASSLAGSGNTEAFF. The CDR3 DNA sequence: TGCGCCAGCAGCTTGGCAGGGTCCGGGAACACTGAAGCTTTCTTT.